A selection of T cell receptor beta chains follows, all from one sample in a study of technical replicates of blood from a handful of donors. Assay used: immunoSEQ multiplex PCR; TCRdb lists only in-frame clones, some missing. The sample contains approximately 82,000 clones, approximately 94% of which appear only once. The sample was T cells isolated from PBMCs. The receptor set was obtained from a human donor in good health. Both conserved end residues are part of each CDR3. The D gene is left open where the match is weak. Size is omitted from some rows. Given values are once, few, many or a class for expanded clones.

D gene: -
J gene: TRBJ2-7
V gene: TRBV7-9
clone size: -
CDR3 DNA: TGTGCCAGCAGCTTTACCGGTGACAGCCCCTACGAGCAGTACTTC
CDR3 protein: CASSFTGDSPYEQYF

D gene: TRBD1
J gene: TRBJ1-2
V gene: TRBV19
clone size: -
CDR3 DNA: TGTGCCAGTAGTATTGACAGGGAAAGTGGCTACACCTTC
CDR3 protein: CASSIDRESGYTF

D gene: TRBD2
J gene: TRBJ2-7
V gene: TRBV18
clone size: once
CDR3 DNA: TGTGCCAGCTCTTCCCAAGCGGGAGGGGCCGAGCAGTACTTC
CDR3 protein: CASSSQAGGAEQYF

D gene: TRBD1
J gene: TRBJ1-2
V gene: TRBV19
clone size: -
CDR3 DNA: TGTGCCAGTAGTAATATGCAGGGGGCAAATGGCTACACCTTC
CDR3 protein: CASSNMQGANGYTF

D gene: TRBD2
J gene: TRBJ2-1
V gene: TRBV5-4
clone size: -
CDR3 DNA: TGTGCCAGCAGCCCCCCGGCTAGCGGGAGTTACAATGAGCAGTTCTTC
CDR3 protein: CASSPPASGSYNEQFF

D gene: TRBD2
J gene: TRBJ2-1
V gene: TRBV19
clone size: -
CDR3 DNA: TGTGCCAGTAGTATAATAGGACTAGCGGGGGATGAGCAGTTCTTC
CDR3 protein: CASSIIGLAGDEQFF

D gene: -
J gene: TRBJ1-1
V gene: TRBV6-5
clone size: few
CDR3 DNA: TGTGCCAGCAGTTACGGGAAGCGGACTGAAGCTTTCTTT
CDR3 protein: CASSYGKRTEAFF

D gene: -
J gene: TRBJ1-5
V gene: TRBV25-1
clone size: -
CDR3 DNA: TGTGCCAGCAGTGACAGGGAATGGCCCAATCAGCCCCAGCATTTT
CDR3 protein: CASSDREWPNQPQHF

D gene: TRBD1
J gene: TRBJ2-5
V gene: TRBV4-1
clone size: once
CDR3 DNA: TGCGCCAGCAGCCCCAAAATGGGCAGGGGACAGGGTCAAGAGACCCAGTACTTC
CDR3 protein: CASSPKMGRGQGQETQYF

D gene: -
J gene: TRBJ1-2
V gene: TRBV28
clone size: -
CDR3 DNA: TGTGCCAGCAGCTACACGAGGGCCGGGACAAACTATGGCTACACCTTC
CDR3 protein: CASSYTRAGTNYGYTF

D gene: TRBD1
J gene: TRBJ1-1
V gene: TRBV28
clone size: -
CDR3 DNA: TGTGCCAGCAGTTTGCTGGACAGGGATCACACTGAAGCTTTCTTT
CDR3 protein: CASSLLDRDHTEAFF

D gene: TRBD2
J gene: TRBJ2-1
V gene: TRBV30
clone size: -
CDR3 DNA: TGTGCCTGGAATAGGGCTGGGAGGGATGGTTTGTTCGCGGGGAATGGGGTACTGGACAATGAGCAGTTCTTC
CDR3 protein: CAWNRAGRDGLFAGNGVLDNEQFF

D gene: TRBD2
J gene: TRBJ2-3
V gene: TRBV6-1
clone size: -
CDR3 DNA: TGTGCCAGCAGTGCGTTCGGGGGGGCCGACACAGATACGCAGTATTTT
CDR3 protein: CASSAFGGADTDTQYF

D gene: -
J gene: TRBJ2-5
V gene: TRBV5-1
clone size: once
CDR3 DNA: TGCGCCAGCAGCACAAGCGGGTTTGAAGAGACCCAGTACTTC
CDR3 protein: CASSTSGFEETQYF

D gene: -
J gene: TRBJ1-4
V gene: TRBV2
clone size: -
CDR3 DNA: TGTGCCAGCTCGGGGGGCAGTTTCGAAAAACTGTTTTTT
CDR3 protein: CASSGGSFEKLFF

D gene: TRBD1
J gene: TRBJ2-6
V gene: TRBV12-5
clone size: -
CDR3 DNA: TGTGCTAGTGGTTTTTCAGGGGGCAGGGCCAACGTCCTGACTTTC
CDR3 protein: CASGFSGGRANVLTF

D gene: -
J gene: TRBJ2-7
V gene: TRBV19
clone size: -
CDR3 DNA: TGTGCCAGTAGTATGGCAGTCGCCTACGAGCAGTACTTC
CDR3 protein: CASSMAVAYEQYF

D gene: TRBD2
J gene: TRBJ2-3
V gene: TRBV7-9
clone size: once
CDR3 DNA: TGTGCCAGCAGTAGCCCTAGCGGGGGGGCCACAGATACGCAGTATTTT
CDR3 protein: CASSSPSGGATDTQYF

D gene: TRBD1
J gene: TRBJ1-6
V gene: TRBV5-4
clone size: -
CDR3 DNA: TGTGCCAGCAGCTGGGACAGGTCCTTTTCACCCCTCCACTTT
CDR3 protein: CASSWDRSFSPLHF

D gene: -
J gene: TRBJ2-2
V gene: TRBV6-1
clone size: -
CDR3 DNA: TGTGCCAGCAGTGTATCGACCGGGGAGCTGTTTTTT
CDR3 protein: CASSVSTGELFF

D gene: TRBD1
J gene: TRBJ1-1
V gene: TRBV5-6
clone size: -
CDR3 DNA: TGTGCCAGCAGCTTGTACGGGACAGCTCCTGAAGCTTTCTTT
CDR3 protein: CASSLYGTAPEAFF

D gene: TRBD1
J gene: TRBJ2-7
V gene: TRBV13
clone size: -
CDR3 DNA: TGTGCCAGCAGCCGAGGGACAGGGGGTTCATACGAGCAGTACTTC
CDR3 protein: CASSRGTGGSYEQYF

D gene: TRBD1
J gene: TRBJ2-1
V gene: TRBV5-4
clone size: -
CDR3 DNA: TGTGCCAGCAGCCCCGGACGTATGACAGGGCAGGATGAGCAGTTCTTC
CDR3 protein: CASSPGRMTGQDEQFF

D gene: TRBD1
J gene: TRBJ1-2
V gene: TRBV30
clone size: -
CDR3 DNA: TGTGCCTGGAGCGTGACAGGGGGCTATGGCTACACCTTC
CDR3 protein: CAWSVTGGYGYTF

D gene: TRBD1
J gene: TRBJ2-5
V gene: TRBV4-1
clone size: -
CDR3 DNA: TGCGCCAGCAGCCACCGAGGGACAGAAGAGACCCAGTACTTC
CDR3 protein: CASSHRGTEETQYF

D gene: -
J gene: TRBJ1-5
V gene: TRBV2
clone size: -
CDR3 DNA: TGTGCCAGCACTGGACAGTCGGGCGATCAGCCCCAGCATTTT
CDR3 protein: CASTGQSGDQPQHF

D gene: TRBD1
J gene: TRBJ1-2
V gene: TRBV13
clone size: -
CDR3 DNA: TGTGCCAGCAGCTCGGACCGGGACAGGGTACATGGCTACACCTTC
CDR3 protein: CASSSDRDRVHGYTF

D gene: TRBD1
J gene: TRBJ2-2
V gene: TRBV11-3
clone size: -
CDR3 DNA: TGTGCCAGCAGCACTTGGACAGGACCTGACACCGGGGAGCTGTTTTTT
CDR3 protein: CASSTWTGPDTGELFF

D gene: -
J gene: TRBJ1-1
V gene: TRBV7-8
clone size: -
CDR3 DNA: TGTGCCAGCAGCTCGGCCCAGGCCGCTTCAGGGAGGGCCACTGAAGCTTTCTTT
CDR3 protein: CASSSAQAASGRATEAFF

D gene: TRBD1
J gene: TRBJ2-1
V gene: TRBV7-3
clone size: -
CDR3 DNA: TGTGCCAGCAGCCCCGGGACAGTGTGGTTCTTC
CDR3 protein: CASSPGTVWFF

D gene: -
J gene: TRBJ2-1
V gene: TRBV12-5
clone size: once
CDR3 DNA: TGTGCTAGTGGTTCCCAGGGGTACAATGAGCAGTTCTTC
CDR3 protein: CASGSQGYNEQFF

D gene: -
J gene: TRBJ2-5
V gene: TRBV11-2
clone size: -
CDR3 DNA: TGTGCCAGCAGCTTAGATCTGGTGGGTAGGGGAGGAGAGACCCAGTACTTC
CDR3 protein: CASSLDLVGRGGETQYF